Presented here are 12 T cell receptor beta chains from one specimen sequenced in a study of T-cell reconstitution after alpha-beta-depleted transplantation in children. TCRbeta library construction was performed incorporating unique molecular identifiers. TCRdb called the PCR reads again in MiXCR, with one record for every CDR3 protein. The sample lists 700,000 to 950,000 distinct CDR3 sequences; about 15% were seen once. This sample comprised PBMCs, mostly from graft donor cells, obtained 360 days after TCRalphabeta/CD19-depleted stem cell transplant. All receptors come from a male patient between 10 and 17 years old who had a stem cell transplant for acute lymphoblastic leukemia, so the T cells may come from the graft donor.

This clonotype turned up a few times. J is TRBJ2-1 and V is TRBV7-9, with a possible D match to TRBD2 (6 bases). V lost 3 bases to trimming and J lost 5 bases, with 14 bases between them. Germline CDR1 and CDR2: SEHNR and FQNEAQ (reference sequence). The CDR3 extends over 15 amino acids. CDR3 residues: CASSFFQGGDNEQFF. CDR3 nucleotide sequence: TGTGCCAGCAGCTTTTTCCAGGGAGGCGACAATGAGCAGTTCTTC.

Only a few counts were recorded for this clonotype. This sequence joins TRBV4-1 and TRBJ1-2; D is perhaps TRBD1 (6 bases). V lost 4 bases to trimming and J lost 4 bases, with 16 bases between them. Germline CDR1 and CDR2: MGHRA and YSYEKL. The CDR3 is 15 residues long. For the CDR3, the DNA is TGCGCCAGCAGCCTCCCCGGCGGCAGGGGCTATGGCTACACCTTC. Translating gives CASSLPGGRGYGYTF.

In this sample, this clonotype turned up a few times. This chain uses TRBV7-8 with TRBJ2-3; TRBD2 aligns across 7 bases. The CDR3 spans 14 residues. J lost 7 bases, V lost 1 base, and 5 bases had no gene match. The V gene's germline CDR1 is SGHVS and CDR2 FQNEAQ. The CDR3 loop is CASSLVGAGNTQYF. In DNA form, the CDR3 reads TGTGCCAGCAGCTTAGTGGGAGCGGGGAATACGCAGTATTTT.

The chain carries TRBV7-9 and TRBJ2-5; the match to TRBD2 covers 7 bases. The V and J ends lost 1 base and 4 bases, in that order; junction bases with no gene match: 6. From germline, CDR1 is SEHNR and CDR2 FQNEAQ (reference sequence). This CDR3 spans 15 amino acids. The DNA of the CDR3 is TGTGCCAGCAGCTTAGAATGGAGCGGGGCAGAGACCCAGTACTTC. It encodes CASSLEWSGAETQYF.

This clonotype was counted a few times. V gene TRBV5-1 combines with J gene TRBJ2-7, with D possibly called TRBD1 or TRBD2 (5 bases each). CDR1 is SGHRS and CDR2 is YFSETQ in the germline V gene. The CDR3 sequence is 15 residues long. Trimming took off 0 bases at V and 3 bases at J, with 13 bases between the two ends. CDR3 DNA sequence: TGCGCCAGCAGCTTGGAGGCCGGGACCATCTACGAGCAGTACTTC. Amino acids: CASSLEAGTIYEQYF.

The CDR3 nucleotides read TGTGCCACCAGCAGAGATAAAAGGCTCAGGGCCTCAGACTACGAGCAGTACTTC. As protein: CATSRDKRLRASDYEQYF. V and J are TRBV15 and TRBJ2-7; weak D call: TRBD1 (5 bases). V lost 0 bases and J 3 bases, leaving 21 bases between the germline ends. CDR3 length: 18 residues. CDR1 and CDR2 from the germline V gene are LNHNV and YYDKDF (reference sequence). Based on the CDR3 plus reference TRBV15 and TRBJ2-7, the full variable domain is DAMVIQNPRYQVTQFGKPVTLSCSQTLNHNVMYWYQQKSSQAPKLLFHYYDKDFNNEADTPDNFQSRRPNTSFCFLDIRSPGLGDTAMYLCATSRDKRLRASDYEQYFGPGTRLTVT.

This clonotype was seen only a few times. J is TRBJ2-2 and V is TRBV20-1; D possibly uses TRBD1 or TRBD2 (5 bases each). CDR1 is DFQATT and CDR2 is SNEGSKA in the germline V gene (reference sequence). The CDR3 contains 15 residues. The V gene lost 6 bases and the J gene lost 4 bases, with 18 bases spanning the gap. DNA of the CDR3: TGCAGTGCGAGTTCCCTACGGGGCCTCACCGGGGAGCTGTTTTTT. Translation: CSASSLRGLTGELFF.

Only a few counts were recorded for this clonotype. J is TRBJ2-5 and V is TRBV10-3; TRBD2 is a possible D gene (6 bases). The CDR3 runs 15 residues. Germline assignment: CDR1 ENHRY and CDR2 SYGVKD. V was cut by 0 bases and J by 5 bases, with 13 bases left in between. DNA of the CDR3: TGTGCCATCAGTGAGTCGACGAGTCGGGGGGAGACCCAGTACTTC. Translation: CAISESTSRGETQYF.

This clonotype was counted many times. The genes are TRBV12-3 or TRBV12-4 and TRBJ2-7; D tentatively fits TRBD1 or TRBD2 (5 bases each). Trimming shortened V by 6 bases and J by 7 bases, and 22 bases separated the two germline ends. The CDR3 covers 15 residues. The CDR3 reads CASRAPGTPQGEQYF. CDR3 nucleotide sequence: TGTGCCAGCAGAGCCCCCGGGACGCCCCAAGGAGAGCAGTACTTC.

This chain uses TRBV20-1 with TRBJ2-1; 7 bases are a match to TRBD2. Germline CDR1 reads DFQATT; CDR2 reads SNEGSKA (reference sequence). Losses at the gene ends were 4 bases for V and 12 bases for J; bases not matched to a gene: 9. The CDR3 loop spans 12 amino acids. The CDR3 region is CSANWTPGGQFF. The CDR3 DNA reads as TGCAGTGCTAATTGGACCCCGGGAGGGCAGTTCTTC.

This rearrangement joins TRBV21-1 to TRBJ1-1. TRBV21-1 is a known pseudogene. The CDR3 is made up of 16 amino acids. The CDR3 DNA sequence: TGTGCCAGCCCACCGGGACTCTTAGGGGGTGACACTGAAGCTTTCTTT. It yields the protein CASPPGLLGGDTEAFF.

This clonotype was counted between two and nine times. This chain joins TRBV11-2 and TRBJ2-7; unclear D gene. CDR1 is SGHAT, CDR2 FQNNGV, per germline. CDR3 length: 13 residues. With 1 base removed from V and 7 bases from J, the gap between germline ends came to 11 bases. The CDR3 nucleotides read TGTGCCAGCAGCTTAGGGGTGTCGTGGGAGCAGTACTTC. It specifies CASSLGVSWEQYF.